This entry lists 7 T cell receptor beta chains sequenced from one sample in a study of CD8+ T cells in alopecia areata. Reverse transcribed after extraction, RNA yielded cDNA as the sequencing template. Libraries were prepared by immunoSEQ multiplex PCR; TCRdb keeps only in-frame clonotypes and omits some of them. The sample has approximately 180,000 clones; less than 65% are singletons. As to treatment: oral pan-JAK inhibitor, 5-10 mg twice daily. Material: CD4+ T cells sorted from blood, obtained at week 24, from a patient treated with tofacitinib. These TCRs come from a human donor with alopecia areata.

The gene calls are TRBV4-3 and TRBJ1-1; 9 bases are a match to TRBD1. The CDR3 consists of 15 residues. With 0 bases clipped from V and 4 bases from J, the junction kept 3 bases outside the gene matches. Germline V gene sequence: CDR1 LGHNA, CDR2 YSLEER. In nucleotides, the CDR3 is TGCGCCAGCAGCCAAGAGGACAGGGGAGGCACTGAAGCTTTCTTT. The encoded protein is CASSQEDRGGTEAFF.

CDR3 sequence: CASSLTRTSGQAGLGYTF. CDR3 sequence (DNA): TGCGCCAGCAGCCTAACCAGAACCTCAGGACAGGCGGGATTGGGCTACACCTTC. The rearrangement uses TRBV4-1 and TRBJ1-2; 7 bases agree with TRBD1. Germline V lookup: CDR1 MGHRA, CDR2 YSYEKL. With 4 bases clipped from V and 8 bases from J, the junction kept 22 bases outside the gene matches. The CDR3 is 18 amino acids.

The count of this clone is one. This rearrangement joins TRBV9 to TRBJ1-2; D uncertain. Germline values: CDR1 SGDLS, CDR2 YYNGEE. The CDR3 is 12 amino acids. The germline V and J ends were trimmed by 3 bases and 8 bases, with 11 bases remaining between them. In DNA form, the CDR3 reads TGTGCCAGCAGCGCCCAGACGGAAGGCTACACCTTC. Translating gives CASSAQTEGYTF.

The chain joins TRBV27 to TRBJ1-5; 9 bases agree with TRBD1. This CDR3 contains 13 residues. Trimming took 6 bases from V and 7 from J; bases not matched to a gene: 4. Germline V gene sequence: CDR1 MNHEY, CDR2 SMNVEV (reference sequence). This chain's CDR3 is CASSYDRGQPQHF. DNA for the CDR3: TGTGCCAGCAGCTACGACAGGGGGCAGCCCCAGCATTTT.

This clone was seen a few times. This chain uses TRBV5-5 with TRBJ2-3; D is unresolved. The ends were cut back, 10 bases at V and 0 bases at J, with 15 bases in the middle. Germline V gene sequence: CDR1 SGHKS, CDR2 YYEKEE (reference sequence). The CDR3 is 14 amino acids. In nucleotides, the CDR3 is TGTGCCGGAAGACAAGGTCCTAGCACAGATACGCAGTATTTT. Its translation is CAGRQGPSTDTQYF.

The chain combines TRBV5-1 with TRBJ2-2, with a tentative D call TRBD1 (5 bases). CDR3 length: 15 amino acids. The V end lost 0 bases, the J end lost 3 bases, and 9 bases lay between the germline ends. CDR1 is SGHRS and CDR2 is YFSETQ in the germline V gene. Written as DNA, the CDR3 is TGCGCCAGCAGCTTGGTGGTGACAGACACCGGGGAGCTGTTTTTT. This codes for CASSLVVTDTGELFF.

V usage is TRBV4-3 and J usage is TRBJ2-5; 9 bases are a match to TRBD1. The CDR3 loop spans 17 amino acids. Germline V gene sequence: CDR1 LGHNA, CDR2 YSLEER. J was trimmed by 4 bases and V by 0 bases; bases with no gene match: 9. DNA of the CDR3: TGCGCCAGCAGCCAAGAGACCCGGGGACAGGGCACAGAGACCCAGTACTTC. Its protein is CASSQETRGQGTETQYF.